The next 32 T cell receptor beta chains were all read from a single sample in a study of blood T cell repertoires in COVID-19. Profiled with immunoSEQ multiplex PCR; TCRdb holds only in-frame clones, not every one. The data hold about 200,000 clones, with around four fifths observed a single time. The sample comprised peripheral blood. Receptors were obtained from a human donor in a cohort sampled during active COVID-19.

V gene TRBV15 combines with J gene TRBJ2-5; 8 positions agree with TRBD2. Per germline, CDR1 LNHNV and CDR2 YYDKDF (reference sequence). There are 20 residues in the CDR3. With V trimmed by 2 bases and J by 6 bases, 23 bases remained unmatched. The CDR3 sequence is CATSRKGKGGSSGTLKTQYF. The CDR3 coding sequence is TGTGCCACCAGCAGAAAAGGCAAAGGGGGGAGTAGCGGGACTTTGAAGACCCAGTACTTC.

The genes are TRBV6-2 or TRBV6-3 and TRBJ2-5; maybe TRBD2 (6 bases). V was clipped by 4 bases and J by 3 bases, with 12 bases between them. This CDR3 is built from 14 residues. Germline V gene sequence: CDR1 MNHEY, CDR2 SVGEGT. The CDR3 sequence is CASSFPGTEETQYF. The CDR3 nucleotides are TGTGCCAGCAGTTTCCCCGGGACTGAAGAGACCCAGTACTTC.

CDR3 in amino acids: CASSPNGGANTEAFF. In DNA, the CDR3 is TGTGCCAGCAGCCCCAACGGGGGGGCCAACACTGAAGCTTTCTTT. This sequence joins TRBV7-2 and TRBJ1-1, with D perhaps matching TRBD1 (6 bases). Trimming cost V 5 bases and J 2 bases, with 15 bases left between them. The V gene's germline CDR1 is SGHTA and CDR2 FQGNSA. The CDR3 is 15 amino acids.

This clone occurred once. V and J are TRBV12-3 or TRBV12-4 and TRBJ1-1; maybe TRBD1 (6 bases). This CDR3 is built from 13 residues. V dropped 6 bases and J dropped 1 base, with 9 bases sitting between them. In DNA form, the CDR3 reads TGTGCCAGCAGCCGGACAGCGAACACTGAAGCTTTCTTT. Protein: CASSRTANTEAFF.

This chain links TRBV6-4 with TRBJ2-2; 11 nucleotides align to TRBD2. J lost 7 bases, V lost 4 bases, and 5 bases had no gene match. The CDR3 contains 15 residues. Germline V CDR1 and CDR2: MRHNA, SNTAGT. The CDR3 nucleotides are TGTGCCAGCAGTGTACTAGCGGGAGAATTCGGGGAGCTGTTTTTT. Translated, it gives CASSVLAGEFGELFF.

The chain employs TRBV7-8 and TRBJ2-3; 12 positions match TRBD2. The CDR3 has 18 amino acids. V lost 8 bases to trimming and J lost 2 bases; unmatched junction nucleotides: 14. CDR1 SGHVS and CDR2 FQNEAQ come from the germline V gene. CDR3 loop: CASLPRLAGGPFTDTQYF. CDR3 nucleotide sequence: TGTGCCAGCCTCCCCCGGCTAGCGGGAGGGCCTTTCACAGATACGCAGTATTTT.

This rearrangement joins TRBV7-9 to TRBJ2-3; 7 positions agree with TRBD2. This CDR3 is built from 14 residues. Germline loops: CDR1 SEHNR, CDR2 FQNEAQ (reference sequence). Trimming took 5 bases from V and 5 from J; bases not matched to a gene: 7. In DNA, the CDR3 is TGTGCCAGCAGCCGACGGGGGGTTGGAGATACGCAGTATTTT. This sequence encodes CASSRRGVGDTQYF.

The V and J genes are TRBV28 and TRBJ1-5; TRBD1 might be the D (5 bases). The CDR3 is 16 amino acids. Germline V CDR1 and CDR2: MDHEN, SYDVKM. V was clipped by 2 bases and J by 2 bases, with 13 bases between them. The CDR3 spells CASSLGGFRGNQPQHF. CDR3 bases: TGTGCCAGCAGTTTAGGGGGGTTTAGGGGCAATCAGCCCCAGCATTTT.

J is TRBJ1-4 and V is TRBV19, with a possible D match to TRBD1 (5 bases). CDR3 length: 16 amino acids. The germline V and J ends were trimmed by 1 base and 3 bases, with 12 bases remaining between them. The germline V gene encodes CDR1 LNHDA and CDR2 SQIVND (reference sequence). The CDR3, as DNA: TGTGCCAGTAGTATAGGTGGGGCAGCAGCTAATGAAAAACTGTTTTTT. It encodes CASSIGGAAANEKLFF.

There are a few counts of this clone. This chain links TRBV3-1 (or the pseudogene TRBV3-2) with TRBJ1-1; the D is unclear. Trimming pared 0 bases from V and 1 base from J, leaving 12 bases between. The CDR3 loop spans 16 amino acids. CDR1 LGHDT and CDR2 YNNKEL come from the germline V gene (reference sequence). The CDR3 reads CASSQDLRSANTEAFF. The CDR3 nucleotides are TGTGCCAGCAGCCAAGATTTGCGGTCAGCGAACACTGAAGCTTTCTTT.

The V gene is TRBV28, the J gene TRBJ1-4; 7 bases map to TRBD1. Germline V lookup: CDR1 MDHEN, CDR2 SYDVKM. V shed 5 bases and J 8 bases; nucleotides not matched to a gene: 11. The CDR3 covers 15 residues. CDR3 nucleotide sequence: TGTGCCAGCAGTCCTGACAGGGTCGGACGCGAAAAACTGTTTTTT. Translating gives CASSPDRVGREKLFF.

The chain links TRBV4-1 to TRBJ2-1; TRBD2 matches 9 bases. The CDR3 contains 16 residues. Losses at the gene ends were 7 bases for V and 4 bases for J; bases not matched to a gene: 11. Germline values: CDR1 MGHRA, CDR2 YSYEKL. The CDR3 region is CASTITTSGSYNEQFF. DNA for the CDR3: TGCGCCAGCACCATCACTACTAGCGGGTCTTACAATGAGCAGTTCTTC.

J is TRBJ2-3 and V is TRBV5-1; D is perhaps TRBD1 (6 bases). The CDR3 is 14 residues long. Germline loops: CDR1 SGHRS, CDR2 YFSETQ. Between the trimmed V and J ends, which lost 0 bases and 8 bases, there was a span of 13 bases. CDR3 amino acids: CASSLVTGRSTQYF. In DNA, the CDR3 is TGCGCCAGCAGCTTGGTGACAGGCCGTAGTACGCAGTATTTT.

The DNA of the CDR3 is TGTGCCAGCAGTAAAACTGGGACAGGGGTTAACACTGAAGCTTTCTTT. Its translation is CASSKTGTGVNTEAFF. This chain connects TRBV6-6 to TRBJ1-1; 10 positions agree with TRBD1. Germline V gives CDR1 MNHNY, CDR2 SVGAGI (reference sequence). V was pared by 5 bases and J by 2 bases, with 8 bases of the junction left unmatched. There are 16 residues in the CDR3.

The J gene is TRBJ2-5, the V gene TRBV10-3; 10 bases match TRBD2. V shed 4 bases and J 0 bases; nucleotides not matched to a gene: 2. This CDR3 comprises 15 residues. Germline V gives CDR1 ENHRY, CDR2 SYGVKD. The DNA of the CDR3 is TGTGCCATCAGTGCGAGCGGGGGGGACCAAGAGACCCAGTACTTC. The encoded protein is CAISASGGDQETQYF.

This chain links TRBV18 with TRBJ1-5, with D possibly matching TRBD1 (6 bases). Per the germline V gene, CDR1 is KGHSH and CDR2 is LQKENI. With 3 bases removed from V and 3 bases from J, the gap between germline ends came to 12 bases. This CDR3 comprises 15 residues. The DNA of the CDR3 is TGTGCCAGCTCACCTCCGGACAGAGCCAATCAGCCCCAGCATTTT. Protein: CASSPPDRANQPQHF. Based on the CDR3 plus reference TRBV18 and TRBJ1-5, the full variable domain is NAGVMQNPRHLVRRRGQEARLRCSPMKGHSHVYWYRQLPEEGLKFMVYLQKENIIDESGMPKERFSAEFPKEGPSILRIQQVVRGDSAAYFCASSPPDRANQPQHFGDGTRLSIL.

A single count supports this clone. The chain uses TRBV5-8 and TRBJ2-2, with 8 nucleotides matching TRBD2. With 4 bases clipped from V and 6 bases from J, the junction kept 11 bases outside the gene matches. The CDR3 has 16 residues. The germline V gene has CDR1 SGHTS and CDR2 YDEGEE. CDR3 residues: CASSVPGLGVPGELFF. The CDR3 region has the DNA TGTGCCAGCAGCGTTCCGGGACTAGGAGTTCCCGGGGAGCTGTTTTTT.

The chain couples TRBV18 to TRBJ2-7, with TRBD1 as a possible D gene (6 bases). V lost 9 bases and J 6 bases, leaving 18 bases between the germline ends. The CDR3 length is 13 residues. Germline values: CDR1 KGHSH, CDR2 LQKENI. This CDR3 is CASTRGTGTEQYF. In DNA form, the CDR3 reads TGTGCCAGTACACGAGGTACAGGGACCGAGCAGTACTTC.

This chain links TRBV3-1 (or the pseudogene TRBV3-2) with TRBJ2-6, with 8 bases fitting TRBD2. The CDR3 has 15 amino acids. The V and J ends lost 3 bases and 3 bases, in that order; junction bases with no gene match: 1. The germline V gene encodes CDR1 LGHDT and CDR2 YNNKEL (reference sequence). This CDR3 is CASSQTSVGANVLTF. CDR3 coding DNA: TGTGCCAGCAGCCAGACTAGCGTTGGGGCCAACGTCCTGACTTTC.

The rearrangement joins TRBV30 to TRBJ1-6; D gene ambiguous. The CDR3 has 14 residues. Trimming stripped 4 bases from V and 3 bases from J, with 10 bases between. Germline V gene lookup returns CDR1 GTSNPN and CDR2 SVGIG (reference sequence). The CDR3 protein is CAWTDGDYNSPLHF. In DNA, the CDR3 is TGTGCCTGGACAGACGGGGACTATAATTCACCCCTCCACTTT. Together with reference TRBV30 and TRBJ1-6, the CDR3 gives the full variable domain: SQTIHQWPATLVQPVGSPLSLECTVEGTSNPNLYWYRQAAGRGLQLLFYSVGIGQISSEVPQNLSASRPQDRQFILSSKKLLLSDSGFYLCAWTDGDYNSPLHFGNGTRLTVT.

V gene TRBV18 combines with J gene TRBJ2-2; D gene ambiguous. Trimming stripped 2 bases from V and 8 bases from J, with 18 bases between. There are 16 residues in the CDR3. Germline CDR1 and CDR2: KGHSH and LQKENI. In DNA form, the CDR3 reads TGTGCCAGCTCACCATCGAACCGCGTGGTTCTGGGGGAGCTGTTTTTT. It codes for CASSPSNRVVLGELFF.

The chain links TRBV6-5 to TRBJ1-3; perhaps TRBD1 as D (5 bases). The V end lost 6 bases, the J end lost 1 base, and 13 bases lay between the germline ends. This CDR3 comprises 15 residues. The germline CDR1 and CDR2 sequences are MNHEY and SVGAGI. CDR3 residues: CASRPFRDSGNTIYF. CDR3 in DNA: TGTGCCAGCAGACCCTTCAGGGATTCTGGAAACACCATATATTTT.

This clone has more than one count but fewer than ten. The chain couples TRBV21-1 to TRBJ1-2; the D call TRBD1 from the table was never checked on the DNA. TRBV21-1 is termed a pseudogene. The CDR3 is 15 residues long. CDR3 residues: CASSKEGYPNYGYTF. For the CDR3, the DNA is TGTGCCAGCAGCAAAGAGGGGTACCCTAACTATGGCTACACCTTC.

The chain combines TRBV7-2 with TRBJ2-2, with 8 bases aligning to TRBD1. This CDR3 comprises 15 residues. V shed 4 bases and J 4 bases; nucleotides not matched to a gene: 5. Germline-derived CDR1 and CDR2 are SGHTA and FQGNSA. The CDR3 sequence is CASSSTGGGTGELFF. CDR3 sequence (DNA): TGTGCCAGCAGCTCTACAGGGGGTGGCACCGGGGAGCTGTTTTTT.

The chain is built from TRBV27 and TRBJ2-7, with D maybe TRBD1 (6 bases). This CDR3 has 15 residues. Germline-derived CDR1 and CDR2 are MNHEY and SMNVEV (reference sequence). The V end lost 5 bases, the J end lost 4 bases, and 18 bases lay between the germline ends. CDR3 DNA sequence: TGTGCCAGCAGTCTCTCCGGGGACACCCTTTACGAGCAGTACTTC. This sequence encodes CASSLSGDTLYEQYF.

The V call is TRBV5-1, the J call TRBJ1-1; D possibly corresponds to TRBD1 (5 bases). The germline V and J ends were trimmed by 4 bases and 3 bases, with 13 bases remaining between them. There are 14 residues in the CDR3. Germline values: CDR1 SGHRS, CDR2 YFSETQ. CDR3 region: CASSRGLGDTEAFF. The DNA for the CDR3 is TGCGCCAGCAGCCGGGGGTTGGGGGACACTGAAGCTTTCTTT.

This clone turned up a few times. The chain couples TRBV5-1 to TRBJ2-7; the D is unclear. This CDR3 spans 12 amino acids. V was cut by 2 bases and J by 3 bases, with 6 bases left in between. CDR1 is SGHRS and CDR2 is YFSETQ in the germline V gene. The CDR3 nucleotides are TGCGCCAGCAGCTTACCTAGCTACGAGCAGTACTTC. This gives the protein CASSLPSYEQYF.

The chain is built from TRBV6-5 and TRBJ1-6, with 7 bases lining up with TRBD1. The CDR3 length is 15 residues. In germline, CDR1 is MNHEY, CDR2 SVGAGI. J lost 10 bases, V lost 2 bases, and 8 bases had no gene match. The CDR3 nucleotides are TGTGCCAGCAGTTACACCCGACAGGGCGGCTCACCCCTCCACTTT. Its translation: CASSYTRQGGSPLHF.

The chain has TRBV7-3 and TRBJ2-1; no reliable D call. The CDR3 sequence is 15 residues long. The germline gives CDR1 SGHTA, CDR2 FQGTGA. V was clipped by 5 bases and J by 0 bases, with 11 bases between them. For the CDR3, the DNA is TGTGCCAGCAGCAAACTACCCAGCTCCTACAATGAGCAGTTCTTC. Translating it yields CASSKLPSSYNEQFF.

V is TRBV30 and J is TRBJ1-2; 7 nucleotides match TRBD1. The V and J ends lost 7 bases and 2 bases, in that order; junction bases with no gene match: 10. CDR1 is GTSNPN, CDR2 SVGIG, per germline (reference sequence). There are 14 residues in the CDR3. The CDR3 DNA sequence: TGTGCCTTAAACAGGGGAAACAGCAACTATGGCTACACCTTC. This translates into CALNRGNSNYGYTF.

The sample holds a few counts of this clone. The gene calls are TRBV7-9 and TRBJ1-2, with D unclear. Per the germline V gene, CDR1 is SEHNR and CDR2 is FQNEAQ (reference sequence). The CDR3 has 13 amino acids. The ends were cut back, 1 base at V and 8 bases at J, with 11 bases in the middle. Here the CDR3 DNA reads TGTGCCAGCAGCTTAGTCGAGGGAGGCGGCTACACCTTC. Translated: CASSLVEGGGYTF.

The rearrangement uses TRBV27 and TRBJ1-1; TRBD1 agrees at 8 bases. The CDR3 is 15 amino acids. Trimming removed 4 bases from V and 5 bases from J; junction bases left unmatched: 9. The germline V gene encodes CDR1 MNHEY and CDR2 SMNVEV (reference sequence). CDR3 DNA sequence: TGTGCCAGCAGTTCCCACTGGACAGGGAAGACTGAAGCTTTCTTT. This codes for CASSSHWTGKTEAFF.